This T cell receptor beta chain was documented in a study of regulatory T cells in long-lasting Graves disease. Regarding the study as a whole: Persistent disease exhibited a predilection for TRBV28, TRBJ1-2 and TRBJ2-5. Persistent patients had a count of shared public clonotypes (approximately 3,000) that exceeded that of new patients (approximately 1,000).

Time point noted: newly diagnosed GD, antithyroid drugs for less than 3 months. TCR sequences were obtained from RNA taken from PBMCs. For TCR beta, libraries came from iRepertoire HTBI primers and Arm-PCR of CDR3 regions. Via MiXCR, TCRdb re-called the multiplex PCR reads, giving one row per CDR3 protein. The sample has approximately 310,000 distinct CDR3 sequences, under 20% seen once. Comments on this clonotype: Its specificity is unknown.

The CDR3 contains 16 residues. Germline V gene data show CDR1 as MNHEY and CDR2 as SVGAGI. V lost 4 bases and J 6 bases, leaving 21 bases between the germline ends. Here the sequenced sample was peripheral blood mononuclear cells (PBMCs), taken at new diagnosis, from a patient treated with antithyroid drugs. The sequence was obtained from a female donor with Graves disease. The rearrangement links TRBV6-5 to TRBJ2-5; maybe TRBD2 (6 bases). CDR3 DNA: TGTGCCAGCAGTTCTACCACCGGGACTGGGGTAAAGACCCAGTACTTC. Amino acids: CASSSTTGTGVKTQYF.